This TCR beta chain was sequenced in a study of shared clonotypes between healthy human individuals. Into CD45RA+ naive and CD45RA-negative memory subsets, the CD4+ cells were split. With respect to this clone: Its matching antigen is unknown.

Running of the assay took place at deep level. Some clones are missing from TCRdb's copy, which holds only in-frame ones; the method was immunoSEQ multiplex PCR. The data show around 1.5 million clones, approximately 98% seen once. Study observations and caveats: Naive subsets usually exceeded memory subsets in estimated richness. Of the naive CD4 clonotypes, around 4.8% were shared across a handful of donors.

The TCR was taken from a man aged 30 to 45 in good health. Sequenced: naive CD4+ T cells sorted from blood. Subset described: CD45RA+ positively selected.

CDR3 region: CASSASGQGAFF. The CDR3 nucleotides read TGTGCCAGCAGCGCCTCCGGACAGGGAGCTTTCTTT. V usage is TRBV9 and J usage is TRBJ1-1; 8 nucleotides line up with TRBD1. This CDR3 has 12 residues. Germline V gene data show CDR1 as SGDLS and CDR2 as YYNGEE. V dropped 3 bases and J dropped 10; count of bases not matched to a gene: 5.